This T cell receptor beta chain was identified in a study of OX40 agonist ivuxolimab in advanced cancers. Turning to the overall study: Ivuxolimab was a fully human IgG2 agonistic monoclonal antibody targeting the costimulatory receptor OX40 (CD134). Intravenous ivuxolimab was administered to patients every 2 weeks at six dose levels: 0.01, 0.1, 0.3, 1.5, 3 and 10 mg/kg. Among the roughly 50 dose-escalation patients, roughly 20 had hepatocellular carcinoma, roughly 15 melanoma, 9 renal cell carcinoma and 9 head and neck cancer. A male proportion of around 83% and a mean age of roughly 55 years, ranging from about 20 to 85, were recorded for the dose-escalation cohort. Prior anti-PD-1, anti-PD-L1 or anti-CTLA-4 therapy was permitted, and approximately 39% of dose-escalation patients had received checkpoint inhibitors. Partial responses occurred in three dose-escalation patients, of whom one had hepatocellular carcinoma and two had cutaneous melanoma. The purpose of peripheral TCRbeta sequencing was to test whether ivuxolimab changed TCR sequence diversity and led to clonal T-cell expansion. The paper reports the monotherapy dose-escalation portion (N of about 50 patients) of the phase I ivuxolimab trial.

General study outcomes and caveats: Partial responders in the 0.1-3.0 mg/kg groups had among the lowest normalized peripheral clonal expansion, especially among CD8+ T cells. After ivuxolimab, CD8+ T cells had more expanded clones than CD4+ T cells on average. Low levels of normalized T-cell clonal expansion were also shown by some nonresponding patients. Antigen specificity was not determined for the clonally expanded peripheral T cells. At doses of 0.1 to 3.0 mg/kg, clonal expansion of both CD4+ and CD8+ blood T cells was observed from baseline to week 6.

The trial excluded patients who had a history of autoimmune disease or who were on systemic immunosuppression. Peripheral blood for TCR sequencing was collected from all dose cohorts at baseline, on cycle 4 day 1, and on cycle 7 day 1. Samples were obtained from an open-label, multicenter, first-in-human phase I dose-escalation trial of ivuxolimab. Adults with locally advanced or metastatic head and neck squamous cell, hepatocellular, melanoma or renal cell carcinoma were enrolled in the trial. Before TCR sequencing, CD4+ T cells and CD8+ T cells were sorted from peripheral blood as separate populations. The germline V gene provides CDR1 LGHNT and CDR2 FRNRAP. Compared with germline, V lacks 2 bases and J lacks 4 bases; bases without a gene match: 1. Taken from cysteine to phenylalanine, the CDR3 has 14 residues. Only the CDR3 part of the read is kept: 42 bases, read in frame from the first base.

This clone was detected once. It has no known antigen specificity. No per-base quality is available; no much larger clone lies one base away. Genomic DNA was extracted from sorted cells for sequencing of the TCRbeta CDR3 region. The immunoSEQ Assay was used for sequencing of TCRbeta CDR3 regions. The source is immuneACCESS, and TCRdb retained only in-frame sequences with V and J called. Part of the clones is not carried over; for the studies checked, unresolved V genes explain less than half of this, and the remainder is unexplained. The sample data list 60,000 to 70,000 clones, and 87% of these were observed just once. Of the sample, roughly 3.7% falls within the top ten clones.

This receptor was obtained from an adult with an advanced solid tumor such as melanoma, head and neck, liver or kidney cancer. The sequenced sample was CD4+ or CD8+ T cells sorted from blood, obtained in a trial of the OX40 agonist ivuxolimab. This sequence uses TRBV12-5 and TRBJ1-1; 10 bases in the middle match TRBD1. The CDR3 region reads CASGLWTGGTEAFF. In nucleotides, the sequence is TGTGCTAGTGGTTTGTGGACAGGGGGCACTGAAGCTTTCTTT.